This T cell receptor beta chain came from a study of cytomegalovirus exposure and HLA in healthy donors. In the study overall: Most donors, 80% to 90% of over 300 genotyped, fell in the Caucasian-associated ancestry cluster.

60 Vbeta and 13 Jbeta primers were used in PCR. Sequencing was performed with immunoSEQ multiplex PCR; in TCRdb, only in-frame clones are kept and a portion is missing. The repertoire holds 150,000 to 200,000 clones, with about 75% as singletons. CDR3 length: 14 amino acids. The germline V gene encodes CDR1 SGHRS and CDR2 YFSETQ. Trimming cost V 1 base and J 4 bases, with 11 bases left between them. V and J are TRBV5-1 and TRBJ2-5; weak D call: TRBD2 (5 bases). The specimen sequenced was PBMCs. This sequence originates from a female donor in good health and CMV-seronegative. CDR3 region: CASSLNSVRETQYF. As DNA, the CDR3 is TGCGCCAGCAGCTTGAATAGCGTCAGAGAGACCCAGTACTTC. Filled out from reference TRBV5-1 and TRBJ2-5, the complete variable domain reads KAGVTQTPRYLIKTRGQQVTLSCSPISGHRSVSWYQQTPGQGLQFLFEYFSETQRNKGNFPGRFSGRQFSNSRSEMNVSTLELGDSALYLCASSLNSVRETQYFGPGTRLLVL.